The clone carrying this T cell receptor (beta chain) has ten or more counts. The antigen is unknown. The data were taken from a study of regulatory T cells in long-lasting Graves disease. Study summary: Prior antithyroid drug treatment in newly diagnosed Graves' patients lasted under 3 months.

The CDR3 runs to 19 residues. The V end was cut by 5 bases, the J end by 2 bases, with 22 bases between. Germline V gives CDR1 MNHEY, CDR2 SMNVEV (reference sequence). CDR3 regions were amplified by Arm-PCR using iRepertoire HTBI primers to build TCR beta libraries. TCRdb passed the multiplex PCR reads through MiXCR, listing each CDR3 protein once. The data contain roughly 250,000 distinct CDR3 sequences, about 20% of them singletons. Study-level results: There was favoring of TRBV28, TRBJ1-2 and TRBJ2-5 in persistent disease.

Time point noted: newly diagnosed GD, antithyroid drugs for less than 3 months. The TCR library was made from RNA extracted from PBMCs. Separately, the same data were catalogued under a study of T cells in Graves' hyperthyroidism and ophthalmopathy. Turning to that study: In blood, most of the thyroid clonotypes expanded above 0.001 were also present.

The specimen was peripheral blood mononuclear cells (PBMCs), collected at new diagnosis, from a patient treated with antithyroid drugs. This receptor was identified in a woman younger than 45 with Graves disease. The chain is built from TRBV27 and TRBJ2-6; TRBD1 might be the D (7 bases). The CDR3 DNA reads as TGTGCCAGCAGTGTCAGACAGGGCGGGATCCAGACTGGGGCCAACGTCCTGACTTTC. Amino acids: CASSVRQGGIQTGANVLTF.